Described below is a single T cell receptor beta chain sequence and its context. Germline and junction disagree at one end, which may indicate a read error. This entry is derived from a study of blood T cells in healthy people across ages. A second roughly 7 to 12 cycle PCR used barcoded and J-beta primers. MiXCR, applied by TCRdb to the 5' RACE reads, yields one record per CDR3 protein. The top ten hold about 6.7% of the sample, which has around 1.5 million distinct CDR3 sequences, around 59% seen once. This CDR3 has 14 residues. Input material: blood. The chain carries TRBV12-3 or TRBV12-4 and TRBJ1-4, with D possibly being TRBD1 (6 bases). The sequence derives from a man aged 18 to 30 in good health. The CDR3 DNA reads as TGTGCCAGTAGTTCCCCCGGGACAAATGAAAAACTGTTTTTT. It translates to CASSSPGTNEKLFF.